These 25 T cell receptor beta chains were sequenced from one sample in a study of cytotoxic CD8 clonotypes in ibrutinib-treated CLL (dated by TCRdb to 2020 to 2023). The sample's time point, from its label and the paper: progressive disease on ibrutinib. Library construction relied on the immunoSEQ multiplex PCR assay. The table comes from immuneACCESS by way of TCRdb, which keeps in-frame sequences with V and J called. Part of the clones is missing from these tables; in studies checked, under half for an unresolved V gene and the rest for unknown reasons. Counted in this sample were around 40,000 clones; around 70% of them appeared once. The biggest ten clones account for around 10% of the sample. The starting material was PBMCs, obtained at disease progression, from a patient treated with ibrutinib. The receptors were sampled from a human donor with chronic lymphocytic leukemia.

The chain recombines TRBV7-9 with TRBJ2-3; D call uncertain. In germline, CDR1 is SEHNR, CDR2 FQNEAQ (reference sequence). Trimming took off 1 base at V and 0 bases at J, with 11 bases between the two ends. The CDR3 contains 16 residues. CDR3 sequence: CASSLERTSSTDTQYF. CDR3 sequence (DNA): TGTGCCAGCAGCTTAGAGCGCACTTCTAGCACAGATACGCAGTATTTT.

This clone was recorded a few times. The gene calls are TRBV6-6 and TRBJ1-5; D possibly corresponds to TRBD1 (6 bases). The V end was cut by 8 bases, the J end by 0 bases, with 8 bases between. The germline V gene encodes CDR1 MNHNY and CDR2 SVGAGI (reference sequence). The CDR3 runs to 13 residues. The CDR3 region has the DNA TGTGCCAGCGGGACAAATAGCAATCAGCCCCAGCATTTT. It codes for CASGTNSNQPQHF.

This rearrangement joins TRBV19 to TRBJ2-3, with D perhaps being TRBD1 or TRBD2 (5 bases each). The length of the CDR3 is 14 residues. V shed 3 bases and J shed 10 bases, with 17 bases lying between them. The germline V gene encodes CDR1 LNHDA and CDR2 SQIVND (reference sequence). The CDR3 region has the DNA TGTGCCAGTAGTATCTCCGGGACCCCCTGGTCGCAGTATTTT. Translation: CASSISGTPWSQYF.

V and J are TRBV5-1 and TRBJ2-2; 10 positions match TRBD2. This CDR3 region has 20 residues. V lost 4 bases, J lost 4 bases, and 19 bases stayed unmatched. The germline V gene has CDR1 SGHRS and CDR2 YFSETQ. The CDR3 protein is CASSTAYSQRGGKGTGELFF. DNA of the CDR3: TGCGCCAGCAGCACCGCTTACAGCCAGCGGGGGGGCAAGGGCACCGGGGAGCTGTTTTTT.

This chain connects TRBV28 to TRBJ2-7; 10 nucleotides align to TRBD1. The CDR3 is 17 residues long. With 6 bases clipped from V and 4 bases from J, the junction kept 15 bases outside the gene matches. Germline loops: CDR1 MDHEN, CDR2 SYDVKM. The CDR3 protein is CASSSFFRDRGLYEQYF. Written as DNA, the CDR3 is TGTGCCAGCAGCTCTTTTTTCCGGGACAGGGGTTTGTACGAGCAGTACTTC. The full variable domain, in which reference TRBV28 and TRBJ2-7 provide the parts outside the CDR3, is DVKVTQSSRYLVKRTGEKVFLECVQDMDHENMFWYRQDPGLGLRLIYFSYDVKMKEKGDIPEGYSVSREKKERFSLILESASTNQTSMYLCASSSFFRDRGLYEQYFGPGTRLTVT.

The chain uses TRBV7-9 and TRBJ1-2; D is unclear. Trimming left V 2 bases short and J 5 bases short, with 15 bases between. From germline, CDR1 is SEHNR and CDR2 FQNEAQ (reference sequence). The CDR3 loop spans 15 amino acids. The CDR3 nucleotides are TGTGCCAGCAGCTTATCCGGGATTCTTTTATATGGCTACACCTTC. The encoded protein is CASSLSGILLYGYTF. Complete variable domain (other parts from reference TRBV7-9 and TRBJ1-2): DTGVSQNPRHKITKRGQNVTFRCDPISEHNRLYWYRQTLGQGPEFLTYFQNEAQLEKSRLLSDRFSAERPKGSFSTLEIQRTEQGDSAMYLCASSLSGILLYGYTFGSGTRLTVV.

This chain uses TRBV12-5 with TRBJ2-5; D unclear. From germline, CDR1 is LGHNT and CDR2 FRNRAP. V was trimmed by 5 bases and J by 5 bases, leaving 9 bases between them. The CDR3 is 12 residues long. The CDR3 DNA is TGTGCTAGTGGTACTCCCAGGGAGACCCAGTACTTC. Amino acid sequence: CASGTPRETQYF.

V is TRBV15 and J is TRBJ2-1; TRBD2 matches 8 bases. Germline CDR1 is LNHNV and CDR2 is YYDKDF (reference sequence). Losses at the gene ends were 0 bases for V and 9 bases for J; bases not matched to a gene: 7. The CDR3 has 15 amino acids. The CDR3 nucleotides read TGTGCCACCAGCAGAGAGAGACTAGCGAGGGGTGAGCAGTTCTTC. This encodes CATSRERLARGEQFF.

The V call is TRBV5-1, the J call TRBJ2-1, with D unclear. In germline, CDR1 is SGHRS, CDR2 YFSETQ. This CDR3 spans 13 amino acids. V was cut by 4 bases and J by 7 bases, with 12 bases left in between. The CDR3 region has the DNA TGCGCCAGCAGCCCGACCGTACGGAATGAGCAGTTCTTC. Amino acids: CASSPTVRNEQFF.

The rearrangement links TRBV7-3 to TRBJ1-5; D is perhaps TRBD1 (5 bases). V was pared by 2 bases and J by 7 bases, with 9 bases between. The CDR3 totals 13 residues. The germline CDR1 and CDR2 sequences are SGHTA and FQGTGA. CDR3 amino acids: CASSLFRGQPQHF. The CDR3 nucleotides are TGTGCCAGCAGCTTATTTCGGGGCCAGCCCCAGCATTTT.

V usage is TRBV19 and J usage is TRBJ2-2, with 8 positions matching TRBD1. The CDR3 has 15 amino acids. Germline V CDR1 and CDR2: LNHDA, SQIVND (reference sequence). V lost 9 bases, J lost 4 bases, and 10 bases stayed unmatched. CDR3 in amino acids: CASRRQGTATGELFF. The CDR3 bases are TGTGCCAGCCGTCGACAGGGGACGGCCACCGGGGAGCTGTTTTTT.

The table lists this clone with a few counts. CDR3 sequence: CASSQGRELYEQYF. The CDR3 DNA reads TGCGCCAGCAGCCAAGGTCGGGAGTTGTACGAGCAGTACTTC. V gene TRBV4-1 combines with J gene TRBJ2-7, with D possibly TRBD2 on 6 matching bases. Trimming took 1 base from V and 4 from J, leaving 11 bases between them. The CDR3 loop spans 14 amino acids. Per germline, CDR1 MGHRA and CDR2 YSYEKL.

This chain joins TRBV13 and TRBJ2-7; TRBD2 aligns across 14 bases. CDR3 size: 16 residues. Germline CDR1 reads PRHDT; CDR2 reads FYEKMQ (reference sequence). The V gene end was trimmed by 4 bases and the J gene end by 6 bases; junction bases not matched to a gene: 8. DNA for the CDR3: TGTGCCAGCAGCTACTCCACGGGACTAGCGGGGGTCGAGCAGTACTTC. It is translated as CASSYSTGLAGVEQYF.

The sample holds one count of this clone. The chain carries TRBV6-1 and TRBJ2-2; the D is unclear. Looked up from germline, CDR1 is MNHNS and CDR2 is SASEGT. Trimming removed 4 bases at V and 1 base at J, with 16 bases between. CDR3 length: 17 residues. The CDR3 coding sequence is TGTGCCAGCAGTGCCCGAGTCGGGCAGATGAACACCGGGGAGCTGTTTTTT. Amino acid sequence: CASSARVGQMNTGELFF.

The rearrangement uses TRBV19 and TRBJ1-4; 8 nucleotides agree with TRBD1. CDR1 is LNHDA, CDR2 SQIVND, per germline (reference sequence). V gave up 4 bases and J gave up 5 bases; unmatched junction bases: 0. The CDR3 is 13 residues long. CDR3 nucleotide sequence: TGTGCCAGTAGTAGGACAGGGAATGAAAAACTGTTTTTT. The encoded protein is CASSRTGNEKLFF.

The CDR3 DNA reads TGTGCCAGCAGCGGAGCGGGAGGATTAGCGGAAGAGACCCAGTACTTC. The encoded protein is CASSGAGGLAEETQYF. The chain links TRBV7-8 to TRBJ2-5, with 9 bases identical to TRBD2. CDR1 is SGHVS, CDR2 FQNEAQ, per germline. J lost 3 bases, V lost 5 bases, and 10 bases had no gene match. The CDR3 is 16 amino acids.

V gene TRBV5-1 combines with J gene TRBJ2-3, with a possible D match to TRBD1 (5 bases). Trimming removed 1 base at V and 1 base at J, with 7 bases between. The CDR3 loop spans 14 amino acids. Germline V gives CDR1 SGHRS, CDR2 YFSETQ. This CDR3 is CASSLWGGTDTQYF. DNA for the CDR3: TGCGCCAGCAGCTTGTGGGGCGGCACAGATACGCAGTATTTT.

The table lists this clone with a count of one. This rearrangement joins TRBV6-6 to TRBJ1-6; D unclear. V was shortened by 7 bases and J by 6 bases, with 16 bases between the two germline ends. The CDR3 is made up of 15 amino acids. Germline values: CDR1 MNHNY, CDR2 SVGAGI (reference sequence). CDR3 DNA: TGTGCCAGCAACCCTGCGGGCGGTTTTAATTCACCCCTCCACTTT. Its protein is CASNPAGGFNSPLHF.

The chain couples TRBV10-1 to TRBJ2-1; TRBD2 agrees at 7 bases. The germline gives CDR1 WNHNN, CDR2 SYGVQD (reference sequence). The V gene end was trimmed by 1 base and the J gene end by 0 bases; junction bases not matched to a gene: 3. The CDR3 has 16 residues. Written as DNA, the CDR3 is TGCGCCAGCAGTGAGTTGCGGGAGCCCTCCTACAATGAGCAGTTCTTC. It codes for CASSELREPSYNEQFF.

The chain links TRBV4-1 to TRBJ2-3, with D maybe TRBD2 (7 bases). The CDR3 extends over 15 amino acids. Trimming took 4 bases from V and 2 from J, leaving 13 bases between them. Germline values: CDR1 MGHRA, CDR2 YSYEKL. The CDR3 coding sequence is TGCGCCAGCAGCCTAGGGGGGGGATCCACAGATACGCAGTATTTT. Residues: CASSLGGGSTDTQYF.

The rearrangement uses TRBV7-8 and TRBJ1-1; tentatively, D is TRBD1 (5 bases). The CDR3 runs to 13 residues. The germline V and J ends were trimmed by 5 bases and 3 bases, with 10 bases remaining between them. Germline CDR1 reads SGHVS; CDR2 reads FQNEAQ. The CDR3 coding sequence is TGTGCCAGCAGCCAAGGGGACTACACTGAAGCTTTCTTT. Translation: CASSQGDYTEAFF. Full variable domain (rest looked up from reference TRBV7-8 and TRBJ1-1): GAGVSQSPRYKVAKRGQDVALRCDPISGHVSLFWYQQALGQGPEFLTYFQNEAQLDKSGLPSDRFFAERPEGSVSTLKIQRTQQEDSAVYLCASSQGDYTEAFFGQGTRLTVV.

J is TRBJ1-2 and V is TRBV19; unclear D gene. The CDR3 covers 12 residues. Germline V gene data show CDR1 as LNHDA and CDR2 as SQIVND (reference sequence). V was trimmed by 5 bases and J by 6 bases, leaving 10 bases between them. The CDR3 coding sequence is TGTGCCAGTAGTGAGGGCCTCAATGGCTACACCTTC. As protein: CASSEGLNGYTF.

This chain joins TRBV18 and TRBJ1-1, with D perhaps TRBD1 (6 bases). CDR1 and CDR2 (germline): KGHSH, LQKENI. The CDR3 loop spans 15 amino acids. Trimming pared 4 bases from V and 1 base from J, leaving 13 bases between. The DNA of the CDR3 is TGTGCCAGCTCACAAATGGACAGCAGGAACACTGAAGCTTTCTTT. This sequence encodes CASSQMDSRNTEAFF.

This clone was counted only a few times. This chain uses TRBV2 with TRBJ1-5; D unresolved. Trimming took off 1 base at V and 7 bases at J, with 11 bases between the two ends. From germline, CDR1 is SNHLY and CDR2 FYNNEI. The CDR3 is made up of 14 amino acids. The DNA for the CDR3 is TGTGCCAGCAGTGAAGTAAACAGTCGGCAGCCCCAGCATTTT. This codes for CASSEVNSRQPQHF.

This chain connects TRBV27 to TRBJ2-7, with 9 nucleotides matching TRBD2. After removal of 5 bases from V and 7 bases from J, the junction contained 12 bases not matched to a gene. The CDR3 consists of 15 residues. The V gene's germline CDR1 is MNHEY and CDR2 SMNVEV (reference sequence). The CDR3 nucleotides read TGTGCCAGCAGTGAGGGAAGGCTAGCGGGACGTGAGCAGTACTTC. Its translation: CASSEGRLAGREQYF.